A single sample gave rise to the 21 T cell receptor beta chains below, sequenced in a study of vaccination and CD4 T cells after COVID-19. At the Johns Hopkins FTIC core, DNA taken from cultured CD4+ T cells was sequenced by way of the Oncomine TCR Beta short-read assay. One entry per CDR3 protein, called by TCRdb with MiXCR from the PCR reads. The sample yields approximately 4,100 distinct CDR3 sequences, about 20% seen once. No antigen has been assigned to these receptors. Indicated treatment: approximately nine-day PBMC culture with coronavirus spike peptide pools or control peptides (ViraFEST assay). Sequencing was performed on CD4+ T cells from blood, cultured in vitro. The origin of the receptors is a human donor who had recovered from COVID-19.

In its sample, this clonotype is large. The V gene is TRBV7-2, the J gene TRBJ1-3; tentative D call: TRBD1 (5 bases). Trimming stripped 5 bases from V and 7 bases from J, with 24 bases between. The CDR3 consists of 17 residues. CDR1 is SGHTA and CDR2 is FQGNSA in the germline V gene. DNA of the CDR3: TGTGCCAGCAGCCCTGGTCCGGGTCGGGGTGAGGGGAACACCATATATTTT. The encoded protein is CASSPGPGRGEGNTIYF. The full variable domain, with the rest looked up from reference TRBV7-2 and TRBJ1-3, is GAGVSQSPSNKVTEKGKDVELRCDPISGHTALYWYRQSLGQGLEFLIYFQGNSAPDKSGLPSDRFSAERTGGSVSTLTIQRTQQEDSAVYLCASSPGPGRGEGNTIYFGEGSWLTVV.

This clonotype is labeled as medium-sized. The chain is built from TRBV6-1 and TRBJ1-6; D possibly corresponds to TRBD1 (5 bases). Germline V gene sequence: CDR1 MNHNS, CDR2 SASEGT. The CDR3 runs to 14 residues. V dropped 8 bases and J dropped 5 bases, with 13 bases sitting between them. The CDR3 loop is CASGRDGNNSPLHF. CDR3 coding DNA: TGTGCCAGCGGCCGGGACGGAAATAATTCACCCCTCCACTTT.

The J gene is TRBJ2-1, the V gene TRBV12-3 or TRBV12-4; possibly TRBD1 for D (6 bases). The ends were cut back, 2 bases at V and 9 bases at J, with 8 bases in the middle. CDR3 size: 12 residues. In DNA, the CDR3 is TGTGCCAGCAGTTTAACAGGGAGTGAGCAGTTCTTC. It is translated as CASSLTGSEQFF.

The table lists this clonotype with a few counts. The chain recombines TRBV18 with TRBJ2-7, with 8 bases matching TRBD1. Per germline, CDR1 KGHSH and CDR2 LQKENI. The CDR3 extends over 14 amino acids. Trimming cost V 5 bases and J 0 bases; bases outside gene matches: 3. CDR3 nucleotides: TGTGCCAGCTCAACCGGGACAGGCTCCTACGAGCAGTACTTC. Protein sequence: CASSTGTGSYEQYF.

The CDR3 loop reads CAWSVSSGDILNSPLHF. Here the CDR3 DNA reads TGTGCCTGGAGTGTATCGTCAGGCGACATCCTAAATTCACCCCTCCACTTT. This chain uses TRBV30 with TRBJ1-6, with D hard to call. This CDR3 has 17 amino acids. Trimming cost V 0 bases and J 7 bases, with 19 bases left between them. CDR1 is GTSNPN, CDR2 SVGIG, per germline (reference sequence).

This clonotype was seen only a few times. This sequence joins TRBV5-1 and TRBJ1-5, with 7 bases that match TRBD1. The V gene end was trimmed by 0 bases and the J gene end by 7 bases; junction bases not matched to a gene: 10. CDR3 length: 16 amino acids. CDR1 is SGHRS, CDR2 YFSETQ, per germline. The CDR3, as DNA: TGCGCCAGCAGCTTGGGTGACCGACAGGGCGGGCAGCCCCAGCATTTT. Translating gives CASSLGDRQGGQPQHF.

CDR3 region: CASIQTGDTGELFF. In DNA form, the CDR3 reads TGTGCCAGTATACAGACAGGTGACACCGGGGAGCTGTTTTTT. The chain combines TRBV19 with TRBJ2-2; D might be TRBD1 (6 bases). V lost 7 bases to trimming and J lost 3 bases, with 12 bases between them. This CDR3 has 14 amino acids. CDR1 is LNHDA, CDR2 SQIVND, per germline (reference sequence).

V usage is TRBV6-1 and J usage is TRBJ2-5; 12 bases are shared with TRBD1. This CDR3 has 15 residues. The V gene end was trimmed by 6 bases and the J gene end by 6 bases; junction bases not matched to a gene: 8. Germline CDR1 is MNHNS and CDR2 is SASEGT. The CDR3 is CASSPGTGGAKTQYF. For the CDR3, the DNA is TGTGCCAGCAGCCCCGGGACAGGGGGCGCGAAGACCCAGTACTTC.

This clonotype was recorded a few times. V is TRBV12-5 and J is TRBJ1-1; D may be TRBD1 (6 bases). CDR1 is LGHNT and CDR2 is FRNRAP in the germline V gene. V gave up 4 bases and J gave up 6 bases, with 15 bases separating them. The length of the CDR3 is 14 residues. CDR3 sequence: CASGSGGAFSEAFF. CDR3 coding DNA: TGTGCTAGTGGTTCGGGGGGGGCTTTCTCTGAAGCTTTCTTT.

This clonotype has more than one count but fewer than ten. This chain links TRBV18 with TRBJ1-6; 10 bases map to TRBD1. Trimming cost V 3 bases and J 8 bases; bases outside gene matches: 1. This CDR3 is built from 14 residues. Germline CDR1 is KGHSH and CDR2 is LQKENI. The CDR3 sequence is CASSPTGGDSPLHF. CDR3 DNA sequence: TGTGCCAGCTCACCGACAGGGGGCGATTCACCCCTCCACTTT. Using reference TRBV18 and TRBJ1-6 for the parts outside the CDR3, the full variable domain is NAGVMQNPRHLVRRRGQEARLRCSPMKGHSHVYWYRQLPEEGLKFMVYLQKENIIDESGMPKERFSAEFPKEGPSILRIQQVVRGDSAAYFCASSPTGGDSPLHFGNGTRLTVT.

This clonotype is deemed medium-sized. The CDR3 is CASIISGAGTQYF. In nucleotides, the CDR3 is TGTGCCAGCATTATTAGCGGGGCCGGGACCCAGTACTTC. The V and J genes are TRBV2 and TRBJ2-5, with 8 nucleotides matching TRBD2. Germline CDR1 is SNHLY and CDR2 is FYNNEI. The CDR3 sequence is 13 residues long. Trimming cost V 7 bases and J 7 bases; bases outside gene matches: 8.

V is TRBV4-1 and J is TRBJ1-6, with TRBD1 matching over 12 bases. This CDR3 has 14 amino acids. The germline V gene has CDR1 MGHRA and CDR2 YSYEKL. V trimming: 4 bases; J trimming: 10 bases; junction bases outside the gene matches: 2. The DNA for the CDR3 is TGCGCCAGCAGCCGGGACAGGGGGCAATCACCCCTCCACTTT. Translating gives CASSRDRGQSPLHF.

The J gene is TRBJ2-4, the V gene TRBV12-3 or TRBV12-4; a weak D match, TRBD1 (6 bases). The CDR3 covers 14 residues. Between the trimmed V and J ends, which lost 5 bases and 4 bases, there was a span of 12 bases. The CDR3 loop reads CASSIEGGKNIQYF. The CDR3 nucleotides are TGTGCCAGCAGTATCGAAGGGGGAAAAAACATTCAGTACTTC.

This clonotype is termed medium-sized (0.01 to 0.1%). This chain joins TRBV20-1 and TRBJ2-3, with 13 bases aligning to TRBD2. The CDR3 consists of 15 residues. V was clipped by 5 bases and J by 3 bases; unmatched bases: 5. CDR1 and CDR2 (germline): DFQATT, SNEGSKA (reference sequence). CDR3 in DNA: TGCAGTGCTCTCGGGACTAGCGGGGTTACAGATACGCAGTATTTT. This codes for CSALGTSGVTDTQYF.

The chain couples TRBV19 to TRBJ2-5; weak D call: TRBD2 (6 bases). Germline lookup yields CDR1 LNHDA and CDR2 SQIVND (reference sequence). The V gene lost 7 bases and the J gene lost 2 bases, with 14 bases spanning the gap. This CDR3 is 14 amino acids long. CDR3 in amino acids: CASKSAGPQETQYF. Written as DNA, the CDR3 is TGTGCCAGTAAATCCGCGGGGCCACAAGAGACCCAGTACTTC. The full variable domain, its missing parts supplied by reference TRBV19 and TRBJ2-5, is DGGITQSPKYLFRKEGQNVTLSCEQNLNHDAMYWYRQDPGQGLRLIYYSQIVNDFQKGDIAEGYSVSREKKESFPLTVTSAQKNPTAFYLCASKSAGPQETQYFGPGTRLLVL.

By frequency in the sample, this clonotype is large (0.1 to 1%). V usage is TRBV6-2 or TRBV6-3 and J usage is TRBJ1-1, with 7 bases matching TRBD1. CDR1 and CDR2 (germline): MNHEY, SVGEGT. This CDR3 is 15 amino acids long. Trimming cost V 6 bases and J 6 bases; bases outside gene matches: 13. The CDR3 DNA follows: TGTGCCAGCAGCTACCTTGGGGGACAGATCGCTGAAGCTTTCTTT. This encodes CASSYLGGQIAEAFF.

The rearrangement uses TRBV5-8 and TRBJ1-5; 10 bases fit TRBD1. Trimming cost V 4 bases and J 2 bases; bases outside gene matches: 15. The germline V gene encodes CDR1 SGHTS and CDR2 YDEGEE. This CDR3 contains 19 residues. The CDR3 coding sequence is TGTGCCAGCAGCCCCGGGACAGGGGTAACTCGGGTCGGCAATCAGCCCCAGCATTTT. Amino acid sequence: CASSPGTGVTRVGNQPQHF. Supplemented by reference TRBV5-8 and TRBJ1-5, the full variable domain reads EAGVTQSPTHLIKTRGQQATLRCSPISGHTSVYWYQQALGLGLQFLLWYDEGEERNRGNFPPRFSGRQFPNYSSELNVNALELEDSALYLCASSPGTGVTRVGNQPQHFGDGTRLSIL.

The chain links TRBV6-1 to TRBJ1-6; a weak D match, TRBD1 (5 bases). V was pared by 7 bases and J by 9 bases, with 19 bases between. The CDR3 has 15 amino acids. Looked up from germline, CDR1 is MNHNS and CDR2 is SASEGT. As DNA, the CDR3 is TGTGCCAGCACCCAATATCGGAGGGGCCTTTCACCCCTCCACTTT. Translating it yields CASTQYRRGLSPLHF.

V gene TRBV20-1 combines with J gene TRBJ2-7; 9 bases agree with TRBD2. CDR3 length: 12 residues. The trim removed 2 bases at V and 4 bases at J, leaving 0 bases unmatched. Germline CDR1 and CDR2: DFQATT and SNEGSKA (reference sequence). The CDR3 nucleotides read TGCAGTGCTAGACTAGCGGGGTACGAGCAGTACTTC. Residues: CSARLAGYEQYF.

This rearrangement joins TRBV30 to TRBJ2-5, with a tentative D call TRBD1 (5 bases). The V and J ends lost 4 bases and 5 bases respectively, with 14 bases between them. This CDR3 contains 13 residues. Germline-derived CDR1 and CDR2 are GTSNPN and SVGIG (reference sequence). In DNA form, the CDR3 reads TGTGCCTGGAACCCCACGGCAGGGGAGACCCAGTACTTC. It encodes CAWNPTAGETQYF.

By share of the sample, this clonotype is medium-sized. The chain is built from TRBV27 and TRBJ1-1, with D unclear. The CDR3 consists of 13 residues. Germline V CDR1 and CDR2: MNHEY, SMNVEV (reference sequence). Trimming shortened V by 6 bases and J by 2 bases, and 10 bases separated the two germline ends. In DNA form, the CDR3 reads TGTGCCAGCAGAAGGAACGTAAACACTGAAGCTTTCTTT. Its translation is CASRRNVNTEAFF.